This T cell receptor beta chain was captured in a study of Tregs in tolerant kidney transplant recipients. Overall study results and limits: In tolerant patients, donor-specific Tregs outgrew total Tregs, suggesting antigen-driven expansion. Nucleotide sequences could not be compared across some patients' samples due to primer changes.

Data came from immunoSEQ multiplex PCR; TCRdb stores just in-frame clones and leaves some out. The sample shows about 52,000 clones, around 90% of them seen only once. Related graft donors supplied nonmyeloablative bone marrow transplants, and mixed chimerism was transient. Unstimulated regulatory T cells (CD4+CD25+CD127-), CD4+CD25- non-regulatory cells, CD4 and CD8 cells were FACS-sorted from thawed PBMCs. Note on this clone: As yet, its antigen is unknown.

V gave up 5 bases and J gave up 10 bases, with 11 bases separating them. The germline V gene has CDR1 SNHLY and CDR2 FYNNEI. This CDR3 region has 11 residues. The V call is TRBV2, the J call TRBJ1-1; D gene ambiguous. Here the sequenced sample was CD8+ T cells from blood (PBMCs), taken 24 months after the transplant. This clonotype originated in a human patient who received a combined kidney and bone marrow transplant. A subset of T cells may come from the graft donor. This CDR3 is CASSPRGGAFF. The CDR3 nucleotides are TGTGCCAGCAGTCCCCGGGGAGGAGCTTTCTTT. Complete variable domain (other parts from reference TRBV2 and TRBJ1-1): EPEVTQTPSHQVTQMGQEVILRCVPISNHLYFYWYRQILGQKVEFLVSFYNNEISEKSEIFDDQFSVERPDGSNFTLKIRSTKLEDSAMYFCASSPRGGAFFGQGTRLTVV.